These 29 T cell receptor beta chains share one sample of origin, sequenced in a study of cytomegalovirus exposure and HLA in healthy donors (TCRdb year 2017). Library preparation used the immunoSEQ multiplex PCR assay. For the multiplex PCR, a mixture combining 60 forward primers for TCR Vbeta segments and 13 reverse primers for TCR Jbeta segments was used. TCRdb retrieved this table from immuneACCESS and kept in-frame rearrangements only. Not all clones are present; in checked studies, unresolved V genes account for under half, and no reason is known for the remainder. This sample has 150,000 to 200,000 clones in its table, and around 76% of those were observed once. The top ten constitute less than 2% of the sample. Material: PBMCs. The receptors come from a man in his forties in good health and CMV-seronegative.

V gene TRBV30 combines with J gene TRBJ1-4; D remains unclear. Trimming cost V 7 bases and J 0 bases, with 9 bases left between them. The CDR3 loop spans 13 amino acids. Germline V CDR1 and CDR2: GTSNPN, SVGIG (reference sequence). DNA for the CDR3: TGTGCCTACCACTTAGCAACTAATGAAAAACTGTTTTTT. It encodes CAYHLATNEKLFF.

The chain carries TRBV4-3 and TRBJ2-2; the D is unclear. V was cut by 3 bases and J by 6 bases, with 14 bases left in between. The length of the CDR3 is 15 residues. In germline, CDR1 is LGHNA, CDR2 YSLEER. The CDR3 bases are TGCGCCAGCAGCCACCGGAGAGGAGATTCCGGGGAGCTGTTTTTT. It encodes CASSHRRGDSGELFF.

This clone was picked up one time. This chain links TRBV11-2 with TRBJ2-7; 9 positions match TRBD1. Per the germline V gene, CDR1 is SGHAT and CDR2 is FQNNGV. The CDR3 loop spans 16 amino acids. J lost 0 bases, V lost 1 base, and 4 bases had no gene match. CDR3 nucleotide sequence: TGTGCCAGCAGCTTAGCGGGACAGGGAATCTCCTACGAGCAGTACTTC. It translates to CASSLAGQGISYEQYF.

J is TRBJ1-4 and V is TRBV5-5, with D unresolved. V was shortened by 2 bases and J by 8 bases, with 19 bases between the two germline ends. Germline values: CDR1 SGHKS, CDR2 YYEKEE (reference sequence). There are 16 residues in the CDR3. The CDR3 DNA reads TGTGCCAGCAGCTTTGCTCCGGGTTCCGGAAAGGAAAAACTGTTTTTT. Its protein is CASSFAPGSGKEKLFF. Filled out from reference TRBV5-5 and TRBJ1-4, the complete variable domain reads DAGVTQSPTHLIKTRGQQVTLRCSPISGHKSVSWYQQVLGQGPQFIFQYYEKEERGRGNFPDRFSARQFPNYSSELNVNALLLGDSALYLCASSFAPGSGKEKLFFGSGTQLSVL.

The chain couples TRBV9 to TRBJ2-7; 8 nucleotides line up with TRBD2. This CDR3 region has 16 residues. In germline, CDR1 is SGDLS, CDR2 YYNGEE. The V segment lost 0 bases and the J segment 1 base; nucleotides outside the gene matches: 6. The CDR3 DNA sequence: TGTGCCAGCAGCGTAGGGGAGGTAGCGGGATCCTACGAGCAGTACTTC. Its translation is CASSVGEVAGSYEQYF.

The rearrangement uses TRBV29-1 and TRBJ2-4; D is perhaps TRBD2 (5 bases). The CDR3 is made up of 13 amino acids. Trimming left V 7 bases short and J 1 base short, with 11 bases between. Germline V gene sequence: CDR1 SQVTM, CDR2 ANQGSEA. The CDR3 nucleotides read TGCAGCGGCCGGGGTGGGGCCAAAAACATTCAGTACTTC. This sequence encodes CSGRGGAKNIQYF.

This clone was seen once. The rearrangement uses TRBV5-1 and TRBJ2-5; 8 nucleotides align to TRBD2. The V and J ends lost 6 bases and 0 bases, in that order; junction bases with no gene match: 7. The CDR3 is 15 residues long. Per the germline V gene, CDR1 is SGHRS and CDR2 is YFSETQ. CDR3 protein: CASTLSGGDQETQYF. The CDR3 DNA reads TGCGCCAGCACACTAAGCGGGGGCGACCAAGAGACCCAGTACTTC.

The chain is built from TRBV5-1 and TRBJ2-1, with 11 bases matching TRBD1. J was trimmed by 7 bases and V by 2 bases; bases with no gene match: 2. This CDR3 region has 14 residues. Germline CDR1 reads SGHRS; CDR2 reads YFSETQ. This CDR3 is CASSFGQGANEQFF. The CDR3 DNA follows: TGCGCCAGCAGCTTCGGACAGGGGGCGAATGAGCAGTTCTTC.

This clone was observed a single time. CDR3 coding DNA: TGTGCCAGTTCCATATCCCTTTTAGAGCAGTACTTC. It is translated as CASSISLLEQYF. V is TRBV28 and J is TRBJ2-5, with unresolved D. The CDR3 consists of 12 residues. Germline-derived CDR1 and CDR2 are MDHEN and SYDVKM. The ends were cut back, 9 bases at V and 11 bases at J, with 19 bases in the middle. Supplemented by reference TRBV28 and TRBJ2-5, the full variable domain reads DVKVTQSSRYLVKRTGEKVFLECVQDMDHENMFWYRQDPGLGLRLIYFSYDVKMKEKGDIPEGYSVSREKKERFSLILESASTNQTSMYLCASSISLLEQYFGPGTRLLVL.

This chain connects TRBV2 to TRBJ2-3, with 7 nucleotides matching TRBD2. This CDR3 has 16 amino acids. V shed 4 bases and J 5 bases; nucleotides not matched to a gene: 12. Germline V lookup: CDR1 SNHLY, CDR2 FYNNEI. CDR3 residues: CASSGQAGRKGDTQYF. CDR3 coding DNA: TGTGCCAGCAGTGGTCAAGCGGGAAGGAAAGGAGATACGCAGTATTTT.

This clone was seen just once. CDR3 region: CASSKEGGQQYF. The CDR3, as DNA: TGTGCCAGCAGCAAAGAAGGGGGACAACAGTACTTC. V gene TRBV7-2 combines with J gene TRBJ2-7, with a possible D match to TRBD1 (6 bases). V gave up 5 bases and J gave up 10 bases, with 15 bases separating them. This CDR3 has 12 amino acids. Germline V gives CDR1 SGHTA, CDR2 FQGNSA.

V is TRBV10-1 and J is TRBJ2-5, with D unresolved. The V end was cut by 0 bases, the J end by 0 bases, with 14 bases between. This CDR3 contains 17 residues. The germline gives CDR1 WNHNN, CDR2 SYGVQD (reference sequence). CDR3 region: CASSESKWAEYQETQYF. The CDR3 DNA reads TGCGCCAGCAGTGAGTCTAAGTGGGCCGAGTACCAAGAGACCCAGTACTTC.

The table lists this clone with a few counts. The J gene is TRBJ2-7, the V gene TRBV2; TRBD1 agrees at 8 bases. The CDR3 spans 12 residues. Germline V gene lookup returns CDR1 SNHLY and CDR2 FYNNEI. V dropped 8 bases and J dropped 3; count of bases not matched to a gene: 3. In nucleotides, the CDR3 is TGTGCCAGCCGACAGGGGAACTACGAGCAGTACTTC. Protein sequence: CASRQGNYEQYF.

The J gene is TRBJ1-5, the V gene TRBV30; TRBD1 matches at 7 bases. The CDR3 runs 16 residues. Germline CDR1 GTSNPN, CDR2 SVGIG (reference sequence). V shed 0 bases, J shed 1 base, and the junction held 6 bases outside the gene matches. The CDR3 spells CAWSVQGRGSNQPQHF. DNA of the CDR3: TGTGCCTGGAGTGTACAGGGCAGGGGGAGCAATCAGCCCCAGCATTTT.

The chain joins TRBV6-1 to TRBJ2-6; TRBD2 matches at 9 bases. Germline loops: CDR1 MNHNS, CDR2 SASEGT. The CDR3 runs to 19 residues. The ends lost 1 base at V and 4 bases at J; junction bases unmatched: 11. For the CDR3, the DNA is TGTGCCAGCAGTGAAGTCTTACGTGTAGGGACTAGCGGGGCCAACGTCCTGACTTTC. It yields the protein CASSEVLRVGTSGANVLTF.

The chain uses TRBV5-5 and TRBJ1-2; tentative D call: TRBD1 (5 bases). The ends were cut back, 0 bases at V and 2 bases at J, with 11 bases in the middle. Germline V CDR1 and CDR2: SGHKS, YYEKEE (reference sequence). This CDR3 has 15 amino acids. The CDR3 reads CASSLGQGLNYGYTF. CDR3 bases: TGTGCCAGCAGCTTGGGGCAGGGTCTGAACTATGGCTACACCTTC.

V is TRBV9 and J is TRBJ2-7; D is perhaps TRBD2 (6 bases). CDR3 length: 14 residues. Per the germline V gene, CDR1 is SGDLS and CDR2 is YYNGEE. Trimming removed 4 bases at V and 0 bases at J, with 11 bases between. CDR3 nucleotides: TGTGCCAGCAGCCCGGCGGACTACTCCTACGAGCAGTACTTC. Its protein is CASSPADYSYEQYF.

The V call is TRBV7-2, the J call TRBJ2-3, with D possibly being TRBD2 (6 bases). Germline V gene sequence: CDR1 SGHTA, CDR2 FQGNSA. This CDR3 spans 14 amino acids. The V end lost 5 bases, the J end lost 4 bases, and 13 bases lay between the germline ends. This CDR3 is CASSDSGSADTQYF. DNA for the CDR3: TGTGCCAGCAGCGATAGCGGAAGCGCAGATACGCAGTATTTT.

The gene calls are TRBV5-4 and TRBJ1-2; D not certain. CDR1 is SGHNT and CDR2 is YYREEE in the germline V gene (reference sequence). The CDR3 has 15 residues. V dropped 0 bases and J dropped 6 bases, with 15 bases sitting between them. CDR3: CASSLGGREVNGYTF. CDR3 DNA sequence: TGTGCCAGCAGCTTGGGAGGCCGGGAAGTCAATGGCTACACCTTC.

The chain is built from TRBV7-2 and TRBJ2-7; no definite D call. Per the germline V gene, CDR1 is SGHTA and CDR2 is FQGNSA. The CDR3 totals 15 residues. V lost 1 base and J 1 base, leaving 11 bases between the germline ends. This chain's CDR3 is CASSLGLGVSYEQYF. The CDR3 coding sequence is TGTGCCAGCAGCTTAGGGTTAGGAGTATCCTACGAGCAGTACTTC. Supplemented by reference TRBV7-2 and TRBJ2-7, the full variable domain reads GAGVSQSPSNKVTEKGKDVELRCDPISGHTALYWYRQSLGQGLEFLIYFQGNSAPDKSGLPSDRFSAERTGGSVSTLTIQRTQQEDSAVYLCASSLGLGVSYEQYFGPGTRLTVT.

A few counts support this clone. The CDR3 loop reads CASSLVGQNMNTEAFF. CDR3 nucleotide sequence: TGTGCCAGCAGCTTGGTAGGACAGAACATGAACACTGAAGCTTTCTTT. The gene calls are TRBV5-8 and TRBJ1-1, with a weak D call TRBD1 (6 bases). This CDR3 spans 16 amino acids. Germline V CDR1 and CDR2: SGHTS, YDEGEE. The germline V and J ends were trimmed by 0 bases and 0 bases, with 12 bases remaining between them.

The genes are TRBV9 and TRBJ2-3; TRBD2 is a possible D gene (5 bases). The germline CDR1 and CDR2 sequences are SGDLS and YYNGEE. The V end lost 0 bases, the J end lost 7 bases, and 15 bases lay between the germline ends. The CDR3 loop spans 15 amino acids. CDR3 loop: CASSVEPRVGNTQYF. The CDR3 DNA reads as TGTGCCAGCAGCGTAGAGCCGAGGGTAGGGAATACGCAGTATTTT.

This chain joins TRBV5-1 and TRBJ2-7, with 11 bases fitting TRBD2. Trimming removed 4 bases from V and 3 bases from J; junction bases left unmatched: 12. This CDR3 is built from 17 residues. Germline V gene data show CDR1 as SGHRS and CDR2 as YFSETQ. CDR3 protein: CASSEAVLAGGRYEQYF. The CDR3 DNA sequence: TGCGCCAGCAGCGAGGCGGTTCTAGCGGGGGGCCGCTACGAGCAGTACTTC.

The chain uses TRBV21-1 and TRBJ2-7; the table's D call, TRBD2, was not checked against the DNA. TRBV21-1 is assigned pseudogene status. The length of the CDR3 is 15 residues. The CDR3 DNA sequence: TGTGCCAGCAGCAAAACCCCCGGGGTCACCTACGAGCAGTACTTC. Protein product: CASSKTPGVTYEQYF.

This clone was seen a single time. This chain connects TRBV18 to TRBJ1-4; D remains unclear. Trimming removed 3 bases at V and 11 bases at J, with 13 bases between. The germline V gene has CDR1 KGHSH and CDR2 LQKENI. This CDR3 has 13 amino acids. The CDR3 loop reads CASSPGATGKLFF. CDR3 coding DNA: TGTGCCAGCTCACCGGGAGCGACGGGGAAACTGTTTTTT.

V usage is TRBV5-5 and J usage is TRBJ1-5, with a tentative D call TRBD1 (5 bases). Germline CDR1 and CDR2: SGHKS and YYEKEE (reference sequence). V was trimmed by 2 bases and J by 0 bases, leaving 9 bases between them. This CDR3 is built from 15 residues. CDR3 amino acids: CASSFRGNSNQPQHF. CDR3 nucleotides: TGTGCCAGCAGCTTTCGGGGGAATAGCAATCAGCCCCAGCATTTT. The entire variable domain, with the rest obtained from reference TRBV5-5 and TRBJ1-5, is as follows: DAGVTQSPTHLIKTRGQQVTLRCSPISGHKSVSWYQQVLGQGPQFIFQYYEKEERGRGNFPDRFSARQFPNYSSELNVNALLLGDSALYLCASSFRGNSNQPQHFGDGTRLSIL.

The CDR3 loop is CASGTENQPQHF. CDR3 bases: TGTGCCTCAGGGACAGAGAATCAGCCCCAGCATTTT. This chain links TRBV30 with TRBJ1-5, with TRBD1 matching over 7 bases. Germline CDR1 reads GTSNPN; CDR2 reads SVGIG (reference sequence). Losses at the gene ends were 7 bases for V and 4 bases for J; bases not matched to a gene: 4. The CDR3 spans 12 residues.

CDR3 nucleotide sequence: TGTGCCAGCAGCTTAGGGCTCAGCACAGATACGCAGTATTTT. Its protein product is CASSLGLSTDTQYF. This chain links TRBV7-3 with TRBJ2-3, with unresolved D. Germline V CDR1 and CDR2: SGHTA, FQGTGA. CDR3 size: 14 residues. V was clipped by 2 bases and J by 0 bases, with 6 bases between them.

The rearrangement links TRBV15 to TRBJ1-5, with D possibly being TRBD1 (5 bases). Germline loops: CDR1 LNHNV, CDR2 YYDKDF (reference sequence). CDR3 size: 17 residues. V was trimmed by 1 base and J by 7 bases, leaving 20 bases between them. For the CDR3, the DNA is TGTGCCACCAGCAGAGTTTCCGCCGGCAGGGCCAGGCAGCCCCAGCATTTT. Amino acid sequence: CATSRVSAGRARQPQHF. The full variable domain, in which reference TRBV15 and TRBJ1-5 provide the parts outside the CDR3, is DAMVIQNPRYQVTQFGKPVTLSCSQTLNHNVMYWYQQKSSQAPKLLFHYYDKDFNNEADTPDNFQSRRPNTSFCFLDIRSPGLGDTAMYLCATSRVSAGRARQPQHFGDGTRLSIL.